Below are 26 T cell receptor beta chains sequenced from a single sample in a study of cytomegalovirus exposure and HLA in healthy donors. The study ran its PCR with 60 Vbeta and 13 Jbeta primers. Generated by immunoSEQ multiplex PCR, the TCRdb table keeps only in-frame clones and is missing some. The sample shows 90,000 or so clones, just under 70% of them seen only once. Sequenced input: PBMCs. All receptors come from a man aged 50-60 years in good health and CMV-seronegative.

The V and J genes are TRBV5-4 and TRBJ2-5; perhaps TRBD1 as D (6 bases). From germline, CDR1 is SGHNT and CDR2 YYREEE (reference sequence). Trimming left V 4 bases short and J 3 bases short, with 13 bases between. The length of the CDR3 is 14 residues. CDR3 sequence (DNA): TGTGCCAGCAGCCGAGGACAGCCGGAAGAGACCCAGTACTTC. The encoded protein is CASSRGQPEETQYF.

Regarding this clone: A far larger clone lies a single base away; this is likely a read error. V and J are TRBV7-9 and TRBJ1-1; D remains ambiguous. CDR3 size: 12 residues. V lost 2 bases to trimming and J lost 6 bases, with 7 bases between them. Germline V gene lookup returns CDR1 SEHNR and CDR2 FQNEAQ (reference sequence). The CDR3 sequence is CASSLNRPEAFF. The CDR3 nucleotides are TGTGCCAGCAGCTTAAACAGACCTGAAGCTTTCTTT.

The CDR3 nucleotides read TGCGCCAGCAGCTCCCTAGGACAGGGACAGAACACCGGGGAGCTGTTTTTT. Translated: CASSSLGQGQNTGELFF. V is TRBV5-1 and J is TRBJ2-2; TRBD1 matches 8 bases. The trim removed 3 bases at V and 1 base at J, leaving 8 bases unmatched. The CDR3 totals 17 residues. The germline V gene has CDR1 SGHRS and CDR2 YFSETQ.

The gene calls are TRBV13 and TRBJ1-2, with 9 bases that match TRBD1. Germline-derived CDR1 and CDR2 are PRHDT and FYEKMQ (reference sequence). Germline trimming cut 5 bases from V and 6 bases from J; bases unmatched to any gene: 1. This CDR3 is built from 12 residues. The CDR3 is CASSGTGNGYTF. The CDR3 DNA is TGTGCCAGCAGCGGGACAGGGAATGGCTACACCTTC.

The chain joins TRBV13 to TRBJ2-1, with 10 bases identical to TRBD2. V shed 5 bases and J 4 bases; nucleotides not matched to a gene: 8. From germline, CDR1 is PRHDT and CDR2 FYEKMQ (reference sequence). This CDR3 has 16 amino acids. CDR3 bases: TGTGCCAGCAGCACCAACGGACTAGCGGTTTACAATGAGCAGTTCTTC. Translation gives CASSTNGLAVYNEQFF.

V and J are TRBV11-2 and TRBJ1-2, with D perhaps TRBD1 (5 bases). The V gene lost 5 bases and the J gene lost 3 bases, with 10 bases spanning the gap. CDR1 SGHAT and CDR2 FQNNGV come from the germline V gene. CDR3 size: 13 residues. CDR3 residues: CASSPSTDYGYTF. The CDR3 nucleotides read TGTGCCAGCAGCCCTTCGACAGACTATGGCTACACCTTC.

The genes are TRBV5-1 and TRBJ1-1; tentative D call: TRBD1 (5 bases). Germline lookup yields CDR1 SGHRS and CDR2 YFSETQ. The V end was cut by 2 bases, the J end by 1 base, with 9 bases between. The CDR3 length is 14 residues. As DNA, the CDR3 is TGCGCCAGCAGCTTCGACGGACAGAACACTGAAGCTTTCTTT. It is translated as CASSFDGQNTEAFF.

The chain combines TRBV7-2 with TRBJ2-7, with a tentative D call TRBD2 (5 bases). This CDR3 is built from 14 residues. V lost 5 bases to trimming and J lost 6 bases, with 17 bases between them. CDR1 is SGHTA, CDR2 FQGNSA, per germline. The CDR3 DNA is TGTGCCAGCAGCCCGCTTGCTAGGGCGGGCGAGCAGTACTTC. This gives the protein CASSPLARAGEQYF.

This chain links TRBV6-5 with TRBJ2-5; 7 bases align to TRBD2. The CDR3 is 14 amino acids. Germline V gives CDR1 MNHEY, CDR2 SVGAGI. V was pared by 4 bases and J by 2 bases, with 4 bases of the junction left unmatched. CDR3 amino acids: CASSFRTSQETQYF. Here the CDR3 DNA reads TGTGCCAGCAGTTTTCGGACTAGTCAAGAGACCCAGTACTTC.

This clone was counted many times. The same CDR3 arises from other DNA sequences in this sample as well. The chain recombines TRBV5-8 with TRBJ1-5, with TRBD1 matching 7 bases. This CDR3 has 14 residues. Germline assignment: CDR1 SGHTS and CDR2 YDEGEE. V shed 4 bases and J 2 bases; nucleotides not matched to a gene: 3. This CDR3 is CASSLDRGNQPQHF. CDR3 DNA sequence: TGTGCCAGCAGCCTCGACAGGGGCAATCAGCCCCAGCATTTT.

This sequence joins TRBV9 and TRBJ2-6; 7 bases line up with TRBD1. Germline assignment: CDR1 SGDLS and CDR2 YYNGEE. The CDR3 covers 15 residues. Trimming removed 4 bases from V and 4 bases from J; junction bases left unmatched: 5. The CDR3 loop is CASSLTGLGANVLTF. The CDR3 DNA reads as TGTGCCAGCAGCCTGACAGGGTTAGGGGCCAACGTCCTGACTTTC. Together with reference TRBV9 and TRBJ2-6, the CDR3 gives the full variable domain: DSGVTQTPKHLITATGQRVTLRCSPRSGDLSVYWYQQSLDQGLQFLIQYYNGEERAKGNILERFSAQQFPDLHSELNLSSLELGDSALYFCASSLTGLGANVLTFGAGSRLTVL.

Worth noting for this clone: A junction end diverges from the germline sequence, so it may reflect a read error. This chain connects TRBV15 to TRBJ2-3, with D tentatively TRBD2 (6 bases). The CDR3 is made up of 12 amino acids. CDR1 is LNHNV and CDR2 is YYDKDF in the germline V gene (reference sequence). CDR3 sequence (DNA): TGTGCCACCAAGGAGGGCACGGATACGCAGTATTTT. The encoded protein is CATKEGTDTQYF.

The CDR3 protein is CASSLNAGAANEQFF. CDR3 DNA: TGTGCCAGCAGCTTAAACGCGGGAGCGGCAAATGAGCAGTTCTTC. This chain uses TRBV7-3 with TRBJ2-1; the match to TRBD2 covers 7 bases. With 1 base clipped from V and 7 bases from J, the junction kept 7 bases outside the gene matches. This CDR3 is built from 15 residues. From germline, CDR1 is SGHTA and CDR2 FQGTGA.

The CDR3 DNA follows: TGCGCCAGCAGCTTGGAAGGCAGGGGCTGGTACGAGCAGTACTTC. Translating gives CASSLEGRGWYEQYF. The rearrangement uses TRBV5-1 and TRBJ2-7; perhaps TRBD1 as D (6 bases). V lost 0 bases to trimming and J lost 4 bases, with 14 bases between them. This CDR3 is built from 15 residues. Germline V gene sequence: CDR1 SGHRS, CDR2 YFSETQ.

The chain joins TRBV5-5 to TRBJ1-1, with D possibly matching TRBD1 (5 bases). The CDR3 length is 14 residues. V lost 0 bases and J 7 bases, leaving 13 bases between the germline ends. CDR1 is SGHKS and CDR2 is YYEKEE in the germline V gene (reference sequence). The DNA of the CDR3 is TGTGCCAGCAGCTTGGGGGGCCATTCGCTTGAAGCTTTCTTT. Its translation is CASSLGGHSLEAFF.

This clone was detected once. This chain uses TRBV5-1 with TRBJ2-4; 7 bases line up with TRBD1. J gave up 7 bases and V 0 bases, and 10 bases lay outside the gene matches. Germline assignment: CDR1 SGHRS and CDR2 YFSETQ. The CDR3 extends over 16 amino acids. DNA of the CDR3: TGCGCCAGCAGCTTGGCAGGACAGGCCTACGGGAACATTCAGTACTTC. It specifies CASSLAGQAYGNIQYF.

V and J are TRBV5-4 and TRBJ1-3, with unresolved D. The CDR3 has 14 residues. V lost 3 bases, J lost 0 bases, and 7 bases lay in between. Germline loops: CDR1 SGHNT, CDR2 YYREEE (reference sequence). The CDR3 DNA sequence: TGTGCCAGCAGCTCGCGGGACTCTGGAAACACCATATATTTT. It yields the protein CASSSRDSGNTIYF.

The chain uses TRBV4-3 and TRBJ2-7; TRBD1 matches 11 bases. The CDR3 sequence is 14 residues long. With V trimmed by 3 bases and J by 2 bases, 0 bases remained unmatched. Germline CDR1 reads LGHNA; CDR2 reads YSLEER. In nucleotides, the CDR3 is TGCGCCAGCAGCCAGGGACAGGGGGCCTACGAGCAGTACTTC. Residues: CASSQGQGAYEQYF.

In its sample, this clone was seen a few times. The chain links TRBV7-9 to TRBJ1-1; 8 bases align to TRBD1. The junction had 2 bases not matched to a gene; V was cut back by 4 bases and J by 1 base. CDR1 SEHNR and CDR2 FQNEAQ come from the germline V gene (reference sequence). The CDR3 consists of 14 residues. CDR3 loop: CASSYTGGNTEAFF. The CDR3 nucleotides read TGTGCCAGCAGCTATACAGGGGGGAACACTGAAGCTTTCTTT.

In this sample, this clone turned up once. The V call is TRBV29-1, the J call TRBJ2-3; TRBD2 agrees at 7 bases. The CDR3 totals 15 residues. V shed 1 base, J shed 1 base, and the junction held 5 bases outside the gene matches. The germline gives CDR1 SQVTM, CDR2 ANQGSEA. The CDR3 sequence is CSVEGASGGTDTQYF. The DNA for the CDR3 is TGCAGCGTTGAAGGGGCTAGCGGAGGCACAGATACGCAGTATTTT.

This clone was seen just once. The rearrangement links TRBV2 to TRBJ2-4; TRBD1 matches at 7 bases. The CDR3 spans 12 residues. The germline V gene has CDR1 SNHLY and CDR2 FYNNEI. V shed 7 bases and J 5 bases; nucleotides not matched to a gene: 2. The CDR3 loop is CASNRGQNIQYF. The CDR3 region has the DNA TGTGCCAGCAACAGGGGACAAAACATTCAGTACTTC. Supplemented by reference TRBV2 and TRBJ2-4, the full variable domain reads EPEVTQTPSHQVTQMGQEVILRCVPISNHLYFYWYRQILGQKVEFLVSFYNNEISEKSEIFDDQFSVERPDGSNFTLKIRSTKLEDSAMYFCASNRGQNIQYFGAGTRLSVL.

The J gene is TRBJ2-2, the V gene TRBV6-1; the match to TRBD2 covers 11 bases. This CDR3 region has 16 residues. V lost 3 bases and J lost 7; bases outside the gene matches: 7. Germline V gene lookup returns CDR1 MNHNS and CDR2 SASEGT. The CDR3 DNA is TGTGCCAGCAGTGATCCTAGCGGGGGGACCGTCGGGGAGCTGTTTTTT. Its translation: CASSDPSGGTVGELFF.

J is TRBJ2-3 and V is TRBV6-5, with 9 bases fitting TRBD2. V was pared by 2 bases and J by 2 bases, with 5 bases of the junction left unmatched. Looked up from germline, CDR1 is MNHEY and CDR2 is SVGAGI. CDR3 size: 16 residues. CDR3 in amino acids: CASSYLTSGVTDTQYF. The CDR3 region has the DNA TGTGCCAGCAGTTACCTGACTAGCGGAGTCACAGATACGCAGTATTTT.

The chain combines TRBV4-1 with TRBJ1-2; D gene unclear. The CDR3 runs 14 residues. Germline V lookup: CDR1 MGHRA, CDR2 YSYEKL. Trimming took 2 bases from V and 4 from J, leaving 11 bases between them. The chain's CDR3 is CASSQIMEVYGYTF. In DNA, the CDR3 is TGCGCCAGCAGCCAAATAATGGAGGTCTATGGCTACACCTTC.

This chain joins TRBV5-1 and TRBJ1-4; 7 positions agree with TRBD1. J lost 7 bases, V lost 1 base, and 13 bases had no gene match. This CDR3 region has 17 residues. Germline V gene sequence: CDR1 SGHRS, CDR2 YFSETQ. CDR3 sequence (DNA): TGCGCCAGCAGCTTGCGGAGACAGGGCTTAAAGGGTGAAAAACTGTTTTTT. Encoded protein: CASSLRRQGLKGEKLFF.

In DNA form, the CDR3 reads TGTGCCAGCAGCCCGGACTTACCGAACACCGGGGAGCTGTTTTTT. Encoded protein: CASSPDLPNTGELFF. The gene calls are TRBV6-6 and TRBJ2-2; D is possibly TRBD2 (5 bases). Trimming took 6 bases from V and 0 from J, leaving 11 bases between them. The CDR3 has 15 residues. CDR1 is MNHNY, CDR2 SVGAGI, per germline (reference sequence).